Shown below are 21 T cell receptor beta chains from a single sample sequenced in a study of T cell repertoires in cytomegalovirus infection. TCRdb recomputed calls from the reads with MiXCR, one row per CDR3 protein. The sample holds some 600,000 distinct CDR3 sequences, 24% seen once. Material for sequencing was CD8+ T cells from PBMCs. These receptors all come from a human donor in good health (CMV status not recorded). Some clones in this sample may be carry-over from other donors' samples.

In this sample, this clonotype turned up many times. V usage is TRBV6-6 and J usage is TRBJ1-1, with a tentative D call TRBD1 (5 bases). The length of the CDR3 is 13 residues. Per germline, CDR1 MNHNY and CDR2 SVGAGI (reference sequence). V was cut by 6 bases and J by 7 bases, with 15 bases left in between. The DNA for the CDR3 is TGTGCCAGCAGGGGGCTTGAGGGAGGTGAAGCTTTCTTT. It specifies CASRGLEGGEAFF.

The table lists this clonotype with a few counts. V is TRBV25-1 and J is TRBJ1-5; D not resolved. CDR3 length: 14 residues. V gave up 4 bases and J gave up 3 bases, with 10 bases separating them. Germline V gives CDR1 MGHDK, CDR2 SYGVNS. CDR3 residues: CASSVDGSNQPQHF. CDR3 DNA: TGTGCCAGCAGTGTTGACGGATCCAATCAGCCCCAGCATTTT.

Of note for this clonotype: Since a much larger clone is just one base distant, this may be a read error. The chain combines TRBV28 with TRBJ2-7; TRBD2 matches 7 bases. Germline V gives CDR1 MDHEN, CDR2 SYDVKM. This CDR3 has 13 residues. CDR3 amino acids: CAGSFRQGGEQYV. CDR3 nucleotide sequence: TGTGCCGGCAGTTTCAGGCAGGGAGGGGAGCAGTACGTC.

This clonotype came up a few times. The J gene is TRBJ2-1, the V gene TRBV20-1, with 8 bases that match TRBD2. The length of the CDR3 is 14 residues. Germline CDR1 DFQATT, CDR2 SNEGSKA (reference sequence). The V segment lost 0 bases and the J segment 5 bases; nucleotides outside the gene matches: 3. CDR3 coding DNA: TGCAGTGCTAGAGATCGGGGGGGCCACAATGAGCAGTTCTTC. Amino acid sequence: CSARDRGGHNEQFF.

This chain connects TRBV9 to TRBJ1-6; TRBD1 agrees at 11 bases. The V segment lost 0 bases and the J segment 11 bases; nucleotides outside the gene matches: 4. This CDR3 has 15 amino acids. Germline-derived CDR1 and CDR2 are SGDLS and YYNGEE. The CDR3 reads CASSVAGDRGTPLHF. CDR3 coding DNA: TGTGCCAGCAGCGTAGCTGGGGACAGGGGGACACCCCTCCACTTT.

This clonotype was observed many times. In DNA form, the CDR3 reads TGTGCCAGCAGTCGCAGGGATGGGAATCAGCCCCAGCATTTT. Translation gives CASSRRDGNQPQHF. The rearrangement links TRBV25-1 to TRBJ1-5; a possible D gene is TRBD1 (5 bases). This CDR3 spans 14 amino acids. The V end lost 5 bases, the J end lost 4 bases, and 12 bases lay between the germline ends. Germline CDR1 MGHDK, CDR2 SYGVNS.

This clonotype came up many times. This chain links TRBV7-9 with TRBJ2-7; 10 nucleotides align to TRBD1. J gave up 2 bases and V 4 bases, and 8 bases lay outside the gene matches. The CDR3 contains 16 residues. CDR1 is SEHNR, CDR2 FQNEAQ, per germline (reference sequence). The CDR3 coding sequence is TGTGCCAGCAGCTCTCCAGGACAGGGGGAGACCTACGAGCAGTACTTC. Residues: CASSSPGQGETYEQYF.

This clonotype was seen a handful of times. The chain recombines TRBV20-1 with TRBJ2-3; D remains unclear. CDR1 DFQATT and CDR2 SNEGSKA come from the germline V gene (reference sequence). Trimming pared 0 bases from V and 2 bases from J, leaving 12 bases between. CDR3 size: 15 residues. The CDR3 DNA reads as TGCAGTGCTAGAGATACCGCTCTCGACACAGATACGCAGTATTTT. Protein sequence: CSARDTALDTDTQYF.

V usage is TRBV6-6 and J usage is TRBJ1-4; D gene unclear. Germline V CDR1 and CDR2: MNHNY, SVGAGI (reference sequence). The V gene lost 6 bases and the J gene lost 6 bases, with 14 bases spanning the gap. This CDR3 has 14 amino acids. Here the CDR3 reads CASSIGNFHEKLFF. The CDR3 DNA follows: TGTGCCAGCAGCATTGGTAATTTTCATGAAAAACTGTTTTTT.

This clonotype was recorded many times. The chain couples TRBV6-5 to TRBJ1-2; D unresolved. Trimming pared 0 bases from V and 6 bases from J, leaving 14 bases between. The CDR3 totals 15 residues. The germline V gene encodes CDR1 MNHEY and CDR2 SVGAGI. CDR3 sequence reads: CASSYSIPLGDGYTF. The CDR3 nucleotides read TGTGCCAGCAGTTACTCGATACCACTTGGAGATGGCTACACCTTC.

The V call is TRBV6-6, the J call TRBJ1-5; tentatively, D is TRBD1 (6 bases). This CDR3 comprises 15 residues. V lost 4 bases and J 7 bases, leaving 17 bases between the germline ends. CDR1 is MNHNY, CDR2 SVGAGI, per germline (reference sequence). The CDR3 region is CASSFIKGGEQPQHF. The CDR3 bases are TGTGCCAGCAGTTTTATCAAAGGGGGAGAGCAGCCCCAGCATTTT.

This clonotype turned up a few times. This chain links TRBV27 with TRBJ1-1; no definite D call. V lost 2 bases, J lost 2 bases, and 6 bases lay in between. The CDR3 runs to 13 residues. Germline V gives CDR1 MNHEY, CDR2 SMNVEV (reference sequence). The CDR3 DNA sequence: TGTGCCAGCAGTTTAATGTACAACACTGAAGCTTTCTTT. Encoded protein: CASSLMYNTEAFF.

This clonotype has a handful of counts. This chain joins TRBV2 and TRBJ1-2, with 9 bases that match TRBD1. CDR3 size: 18 residues. J gave up 3 bases and V 6 bases, and 17 bases lay outside the gene matches. The germline V gene encodes CDR1 SNHLY and CDR2 FYNNEI. In nucleotides, the CDR3 is TGTGCCAGCAGAGGGGACAGGGACGTGCAGTATGGGGACTATGGCTACACCTTC. It translates to CASRGDRDVQYGDYGYTF.

In its sample, this clonotype was seen many times. The chain links TRBV19 to TRBJ2-1, with D tentatively TRBD2 (7 bases). CDR1 is LNHDA, CDR2 SQIVND, per germline (reference sequence). The CDR3 contains 16 residues. The V end lost 6 bases, the J end lost 4 bases, and 19 bases lay between the germline ends. CDR3 loop: CASSFSFAGAYNEQFF. For the CDR3, the DNA is TGTGCCAGTAGCTTCTCCTTTGCGGGGGCTTACAATGAGCAGTTCTTC.

This clonotype was found a few times. The V call is TRBV4-1, the J call TRBJ1-5; no clear D gene. Per germline, CDR1 MGHRA and CDR2 YSYEKL. The CDR3 totals 13 residues. Deletions cut 8 bases from V and 3 bases from J, with 11 bases between. The CDR3 loop reads CASGGQLNQPQHF. The CDR3 coding sequence is TGCGCCAGCGGTGGGCAGCTCAATCAGCCCCAGCATTTT.

This clonotype was seen once. The chain couples TRBV29-1 to TRBJ2-2; a weak D match, TRBD2 (6 bases). V was trimmed by 0 bases and J by 4 bases, leaving 15 bases between them. The CDR3 contains 16 residues. Per the germline V gene, CDR1 is SQVTM and CDR2 is ANQGSEA. DNA of the CDR3: TGCAGCGTTGAAGATAACGGGGGTGACGGCACCGGGGAGCTGTTTTTT. Protein product: CSVEDNGGDGTGELFF.

This clonotype was found a few times. This chain joins TRBV12-3 or TRBV12-4 and TRBJ1-6; no clear D. The CDR3 extends over 14 amino acids. The ends were cut back, 5 bases at V and 4 bases at J, with 9 bases in the middle. The chain's CDR3 is CASSAGAYNSPLHF. The CDR3 bases are TGTGCCAGCAGTGCAGGAGCATATAATTCACCCCTCCACTTT.

This clonotype was detected ten times or more. This chain connects TRBV7-9 to TRBJ2-7; 8 positions match TRBD1. Germline V CDR1 and CDR2: SEHNR, FQNEAQ (reference sequence). The CDR3 contains 14 residues. The junction had 6 bases not matched to a gene; V was cut back by 5 bases and J by 3 bases. CDR3 bases: TGTGCCAGCAGCGGGAGCGACAGGGGCTACGAGCAGTACGTC. Its protein is CASSGSDRGYEQYV.

This clonotype was picked up many times. The chain combines TRBV7-2 with TRBJ2-7; TRBD2 might be the D (6 bases). The germline gives CDR1 SGHTA, CDR2 FQGNSA. The CDR3 has 15 residues. Deletions cut 0 bases from V and 2 bases from J, with 11 bases between. The CDR3 nucleotides are TGTGCCAGCAGCTTAGCAGGAGGGGACCCCTACGAGCAGTACGTC. Translation gives CASSLAGGDPYEQYV.

Many counts were recorded for this clonotype. The rearrangement joins TRBV19 to TRBJ2-1, with 11 nucleotides matching TRBD2. There are 14 residues in the CDR3. With 7 bases clipped from V and 4 bases from J, the junction kept 3 bases outside the gene matches. The germline V gene has CDR1 LNHDA and CDR2 SQIVND (reference sequence). This CDR3 reads CASTLAGGYNEQFF. The DNA for the CDR3 is TGTGCCAGTACCCTAGCGGGGGGTTACAATGAGCAGTTCTTC.

The chain links TRBV6-2 or TRBV6-3 to TRBJ1-5; D may be TRBD1 (5 bases). V gave up 4 bases and J gave up 0 bases, with 13 bases separating them. The CDR3 consists of 16 residues. Germline V gene lookup returns CDR1 MNHEY and CDR2 SVGEGT. In DNA, the CDR3 is TGTGCCAGCAGTTCCCGACAGACTCATAGCAATCAGCCCCAGCATTTT. It codes for CASSSRQTHSNQPQHF.